Shown below are 2 T cell receptor beta chains from a single sample sequenced in a study of shared clonotypes between healthy human individuals. Repertoires were generated with immunoSEQ multiplex PCR, while TCRdb's copy carries only in-frame clones and drops some. The sample lists more than 400,000 clones, roughly 80% seen once, with approximately 12% in the top ten. Sequencing was performed on PBMCs. The receptors shown here come from a woman aged 40 to 50 in good health. Some clones in this sample may be carry-over from other donors' samples.

This rearrangement joins TRBV6-6 to TRBJ2-2; D is uncertain. The CDR3 runs 13 residues. Germline V gives CDR1 MNHNY, CDR2 SVGAGI (reference sequence). Trimming cost V 2 bases and J 3 bases, with 4 bases left between them. The CDR3 is CASSYTDTGELFF. CDR3 nucleotides: TGTGCCAGCAGTTACACGGACACCGGGGAGCTGTTTTTT.

This clone was seen more than once but under ten times. The chain joins TRBV5-5 to TRBJ2-4; TRBD2 is a possible D gene (6 bases). The CDR3 runs 16 residues. CDR1 and CDR2 from the germline V gene are SGHKS and YYEKEE (reference sequence). Trimming removed 0 bases from V and 0 bases from J, with 10 bases in between. CDR3 region: CASSLVLAIAKNIQYF. CDR3 nucleotide sequence: TGTGCCAGCAGCTTGGTCCTAGCGATAGCCAAAAACATTCAGTACTTC.